Presented here are 31 T cell receptor beta chains from one specimen sequenced in a study of blood T cell repertoires in COVID-19. Data came from immunoSEQ multiplex PCR; TCRdb stores just in-frame clones and leaves some out. The table lists some 49,000 clones, more than 80% of them singletons. Material for sequencing was peripheral blood. Receptor source: a man aged 55-75 years with COVID-19, enrolled during active disease.

The gene calls are TRBV3-1 (or the pseudogene TRBV3-2) and TRBJ1-5, with D possibly being TRBD1 (5 bases). The V end was cut by 3 bases, the J end by 1 base, with 22 bases between. The CDR3 loop spans 19 amino acids. Germline-derived CDR1 and CDR2 are LGHDT and YNNKEL (reference sequence). CDR3 DNA sequence: TGTGCCAGCAGCCAGGCCCCTCATATGGCGGGGCCCAGCAATCAGCCCCAGCATTTT. This codes for CASSQAPHMAGPSNQPQHF.

This chain joins TRBV7-9 and TRBJ2-7; 9 nucleotides align to TRBD2. V dropped 5 bases and J dropped 6; count of bases not matched to a gene: 17. Germline lookup yields CDR1 SEHNR and CDR2 FQNEAQ (reference sequence). This CDR3 comprises 17 residues. The CDR3 loop reads CASSDEFVAGVRGEQYF. CDR3 sequence (DNA): TGTGCCAGCAGCGACGAATTTGTAGCGGGAGTAAGAGGCGAGCAGTACTTC. Full variable domain (outside the CDR3, taken from reference TRBV7-9 and TRBJ2-7): DTGVSQNPRHKITKRGQNVTFRCDPISEHNRLYWYRQTLGQGPEFLTYFQNEAQLEKSRLLSDRFSAERPKGSFSTLEIQRTEQGDSAMYLCASSDEFVAGVRGEQYFGPGTRLTVT.

V usage is TRBV6-5 and J usage is TRBJ1-2; D unresolved. The V end was cut by 7 bases, the J end by 0 bases, with 12 bases between. CDR3 size: 14 residues. CDR1 is MNHEY and CDR2 is SVGAGI in the germline V gene. As DNA, the CDR3 is TGTGCCAGCAAACCGACATTGGCTAACTATGGCTACACCTTC. Protein: CASKPTLANYGYTF.

Only one count was recorded for this clone. The chain carries TRBV3-1 (or the pseudogene TRBV3-2) and TRBJ2-7, with D tentatively TRBD1 (6 bases). V was pared by 1 base and J by 5 bases, with 18 bases between. This CDR3 is built from 16 residues. Germline CDR1 and CDR2: LGHDT and YNNKEL (reference sequence). CDR3 coding DNA: TGTGCCAGCAGCCAAGGACCACAGGGAGATGGCGACGAGCAGTACTTC. Translated: CASSQGPQGDGDEQYF.

This sequence joins TRBV6-5 and TRBJ1-5; D not certain. There are 13 residues in the CDR3. Germline-derived CDR1 and CDR2 are MNHEY and SVGAGI. Trimming took off 6 bases at V and 7 bases at J, with 13 bases between the two ends. CDR3: CASSSVGGQPQHF. The CDR3 DNA follows: TGTGCCAGCAGCAGCGTAGGAGGGCAGCCCCAGCATTTT.

The count of this clone is one. The chain uses TRBV7-9 and TRBJ2-2; no firm D call. Trimming pared 5 bases from V and 4 bases from J, leaving 8 bases between. Germline CDR1 reads SEHNR; CDR2 reads FQNEAQ (reference sequence). The CDR3 is made up of 13 amino acids. CDR3 DNA sequence: TGTGCCAGCAGCACGGGTGCCACCGGGGAGCTGTTTTTT. Translated, it gives CASSTGATGELFF.

This sequence joins TRBV27 and TRBJ1-1; TRBD1 might be the D (5 bases). CDR1 is MNHEY, CDR2 SMNVEV, per germline (reference sequence). The CDR3 spans 15 residues. Trimming shortened V by 6 bases and J by 0 bases, and 14 bases separated the two germline ends. The CDR3 DNA reads as TGTGCCAGCAGAAATGGGGCAGGGTTGAACACTGAAGCTTTCTTT. Translated: CASRNGAGLNTEAFF.

This chain uses TRBV19 with TRBJ1-1; the D gene is possibly TRBD1 (5 bases). The germline gives CDR1 LNHDA, CDR2 SQIVND (reference sequence). The CDR3 is made up of 15 amino acids. V was pared by 7 bases and J by 7 bases, with 22 bases between. CDR3 loop: CASIQDWGVEGEAFF. CDR3 DNA: TGTGCCAGTATCCAAGACTGGGGGGTCGAGGGTGAAGCTTTCTTT.

This sequence joins TRBV6-1 and TRBJ1-6; 8 nucleotides line up with TRBD1. The CDR3 runs 18 residues. Germline assignment: CDR1 MNHNS and CDR2 SASEGT. With V trimmed by 1 base and J by 8 bases, 13 bases remained unmatched. CDR3 sequence reads: CASSEGSGGSWEDSPLHF. The CDR3 DNA reads TGTGCCAGCAGTGAAGGGTCAGGGGGCAGTTGGGAAGATTCACCCCTCCACTTT.

The chain couples TRBV7-2 to TRBJ2-7; 7 bases line up with TRBD1. Trimming cost V 2 bases and J 3 bases; bases outside gene matches: 13. CDR1 and CDR2 from the germline V gene are SGHTA and FQGNSA. The CDR3 sequence is 17 residues long. The CDR3 sequence is CASSLNHGTASLYEQYF. The CDR3 coding sequence is TGTGCCAGCAGCTTAAACCACGGGACAGCAAGCCTCTACGAGCAGTACTTC.

This rearrangement joins TRBV4-2 to TRBJ1-5, with 7 bases fitting TRBD1. CDR3 length equals 16 residues. V shed 2 bases and J 1 base; nucleotides not matched to a gene: 5. Germline CDR1 and CDR2: LGHNA and YNFKEQ. The CDR3, as DNA: TGTGCCAGCAGCCAATACGGACAGGCGAGCAATCAGCCCCAGCATTTT. Translation gives CASSQYGQASNQPQHF.

This clone has a single count. The rearrangement joins TRBV5-4 to TRBJ2-2, with 8 bases lining up with TRBD1. V dropped 3 bases and J dropped 3; count of bases not matched to a gene: 7. The CDR3 is made up of 16 amino acids. CDR1 and CDR2 from the germline V gene are SGHNT and YYREEE (reference sequence). The CDR3 reads CASSWGGTGYTGELFF. In DNA form, the CDR3 reads TGTGCCAGCAGCTGGGGTGGGACAGGCTACACCGGGGAGCTGTTTTTT. Variable domain in full (rest from reference TRBV5-4 and TRBJ2-2): ETGVTQSPTHLIKTRGQQVTLRCSSQSGHNTVSWYQQALGQGPQFIFQYYREEENGRGNFPPRFSGLQFPNYSSELNVNALELDDSALYLCASSWGGTGYTGELFFGEGSRLTVL.

V is TRBV5-1 and J is TRBJ2-3, with 9 bases identical to TRBD1. J gave up 1 base and V 4 bases, and 4 bases lay outside the gene matches. CDR3 length: 15 residues. Germline V gene data show CDR1 as SGHRS and CDR2 as YFSETQ. The DNA for the CDR3 is TGCGCCAGCAGCGCCAGGGACAGGGGCACAGATACGCAGTATTTT. Translation: CASSARDRGTDTQYF. Looking up the rest from reference TRBV5-1 and TRBJ2-3 gives the full variable domain: KAGVTQTPRYLIKTRGQQVTLSCSPISGHRSVSWYQQTPGQGLQFLFEYFSETQRNKGNFPGRFSGRQFSNSRSEMNVSTLELGDSALYLCASSARDRGTDTQYFGPGTRLTVL.

The chain joins TRBV6-5 to TRBJ2-1, with TRBD2 identical over 9 bases. Germline CDR1 and CDR2: MNHEY and SVGAGI. The CDR3 runs to 15 residues. V shed 0 bases and J 5 bases; nucleotides not matched to a gene: 2. The CDR3 here is CASSYSSSGNNEQFF. In DNA form, the CDR3 reads TGTGCCAGCAGTTACTCTTCTAGCGGGAACAATGAGCAGTTCTTC.

V usage is TRBV5-1 and J usage is TRBJ1-2, with a possible D match to TRBD1 (5 bases). V shed 2 bases and J shed 8 bases, with 13 bases lying between them. Germline CDR1 and CDR2: SGHRS and YFSETQ. The CDR3 runs 13 residues. The CDR3 sequence is CASSLQADRGYTF. DNA of the CDR3: TGCGCCAGCAGCTTACAGGCGGATCGGGGCTACACCTTC.

The chain is built from TRBV9 and TRBJ1-1; TRBD1 might be the D (5 bases). This CDR3 has 16 residues. The germline V and J ends were trimmed by 1 base and 2 bases, with 15 bases remaining between them. In germline, CDR1 is SGDLS, CDR2 YYNGEE. The CDR3 protein is CASSVQAGNRNTEAFF. The CDR3 DNA reads as TGTGCCAGCAGCGTACAGGCAGGGAATCGAAACACTGAAGCTTTCTTT.

The chain couples TRBV9 to TRBJ1-3; TRBD1 is a possible D gene (5 bases). Trimming shortened V by 0 bases and J by 3 bases, and 10 bases separated the two germline ends. CDR3 size: 15 residues. From germline, CDR1 is SGDLS and CDR2 YYNGEE. The CDR3 sequence is CASSVVGAGGNTIYF. CDR3 DNA: TGTGCCAGCAGCGTAGTAGGGGCAGGTGGAAACACCATATATTTT.

The V and J genes are TRBV19 and TRBJ1-5; D ambiguous. V was cut by 2 bases and J by 1 base, with 6 bases left in between. The germline gives CDR1 LNHDA, CDR2 SQIVND (reference sequence). CDR3 size: 14 residues. The CDR3 region is CASSILGSNQPQHF. The CDR3, as DNA: TGTGCCAGTAGTATATTGGGCAGCAATCAGCCCCAGCATTTT.

The chain uses TRBV30 and TRBJ2-7; perhaps TRBD1 as D (5 bases). There are 17 residues in the CDR3. Germline CDR1 and CDR2: GTSNPN and SVGIG (reference sequence). V lost 2 bases and J 3 bases, leaving 23 bases between the germline ends. The DNA for the CDR3 is TGTGCCTGGAGTACATCGCGGTCGCGACAGAGCCTCTACGAGCAGTACTTC. Its translation: CAWSTSRSRQSLYEQYF.

The rearrangement joins TRBV6-6 to TRBJ2-7; 10 bases map to TRBD2. This CDR3 region has 15 residues. CDR1 MNHNY and CDR2 SVGAGI come from the germline V gene (reference sequence). The V gene end was trimmed by 7 bases and the J gene end by 1 base; junction bases not matched to a gene: 7. The CDR3 DNA reads as TGTGCCAGCATGAAGCGGGGGGGCCTTTCCTACGAGCAGTACTTC. It yields the protein CASMKRGGLSYEQYF.

J is TRBJ1-4 and V is TRBV5-5; D uncertain. The V end was cut by 2 bases, the J end by 8 bases, with 13 bases between. CDR1 is SGHKS and CDR2 is YYEKEE in the germline V gene (reference sequence). This CDR3 is 14 amino acids long. The CDR3, as DNA: TGTGCCAGCAGCTTCTTCACCGATCGGGAAAAACTGTTTTTT. Its translation: CASSFFTDREKLFF.

V is TRBV5-1 and J is TRBJ2-7, with TRBD1 matching 7 bases. Germline-derived CDR1 and CDR2 are SGHRS and YFSETQ. The CDR3 runs 17 residues. The ends lost 4 bases at V and 3 bases at J; junction bases unmatched: 16. The CDR3 region is CASSITIQGQIYYEQYF. The CDR3 region has the DNA TGCGCCAGCAGCATTACAATACAGGGGCAGATATACTACGAGCAGTACTTC.

The rearrangement links TRBV28 to TRBJ1-6; D not certain. The V end was cut by 2 bases, the J end by 6 bases, with 14 bases between. The CDR3 runs to 16 residues. Germline V gives CDR1 MDHEN, CDR2 SYDVKM. CDR3 nucleotide sequence: TGTGCCAGCAGTTTAGTCGGTACAGTCATTAATTCACCCCTCCACTTT. It encodes CASSLVGTVINSPLHF.

The V and J genes are TRBV5-1 and TRBJ2-6; 12 nucleotides align to TRBD1. V trimming: 4 bases; J trimming: 1 base; junction bases outside the gene matches: 6. The CDR3 is 18 residues long. Germline V gene sequence: CDR1 SGHRS, CDR2 YFSETQ. The DNA of the CDR3 is TGCGCCAGCAGCCAAGGGGGACAGGGGGCTTCTGGGGCCAACGTCCTGACTTTC. Amino acids: CASSQGGQGASGANVLTF. Filled out from reference TRBV5-1 and TRBJ2-6, the complete variable domain reads KAGVTQTPRYLIKTRGQQVTLSCSPISGHRSVSWYQQTPGQGLQFLFEYFSETQRNKGNFPGRFSGRQFSNSRSEMNVSTLELGDSALYLCASSQGGQGASGANVLTFGAGSRLTVL.

This rearrangement joins TRBV9 to TRBJ1-2; D gene ambiguous. V lost 4 bases and J 8 bases, leaving 15 bases between the germline ends. The CDR3 loop spans 13 amino acids. Germline lookup yields CDR1 SGDLS and CDR2 YYNGEE. CDR3 residues: CASSPPVAGGYTF. CDR3 bases: TGTGCCAGCAGCCCCCCCGTGGCCGGGGGCTACACCTTC.

The genes are TRBV5-1 and TRBJ2-3; the D is unclear. The CDR3 has 16 amino acids. The V end lost 4 bases, the J end lost 0 bases, and 15 bases lay between the germline ends. Germline CDR1 SGHRS, CDR2 YFSETQ. DNA for the CDR3: TGCGCCAGCAGCCCCGATTCATGGGCGAGCACAGATACGCAGTATTTT. This encodes CASSPDSWASTDTQYF. Full variable domain (outside the CDR3, taken from reference TRBV5-1 and TRBJ2-3): KAGVTQTPRYLIKTRGQQVTLSCSPISGHRSVSWYQQTPGQGLQFLFEYFSETQRNKGNFPGRFSGRQFSNSRSEMNVSTLELGDSALYLCASSPDSWASTDTQYFGPGTRLTVL.

This chain links TRBV2 with TRBJ1-1; D unresolved. The CDR3 runs to 18 residues. Germline loops: CDR1 SNHLY, CDR2 FYNNEI. The V end was cut by 7 bases, the J end by 1 base, with 25 bases between. CDR3 in DNA: TGTGCCAGCACCTCTCCACAGACTAAACCGAAATCGAACACTGAAGCTTTCTTT. This codes for CASTSPQTKPKSNTEAFF.

This clone is a singleton in its sample. The V call is TRBV18, the J call TRBJ2-7; D is perhaps TRBD2 (6 bases). V was trimmed by 1 base and J by 1 base, leaving 11 bases between them. Germline V gene data show CDR1 as KGHSH and CDR2 as LQKENI. The CDR3 extends over 15 amino acids. The CDR3 sequence is CASSPRDGRSYEQYF. CDR3 nucleotides: TGTGCCAGCTCACCACGGGACGGGAGATCCTACGAGCAGTACTTC.

The chain is built from TRBV28 and TRBJ1-2; 7 bases are a match to TRBD1. J was trimmed by 0 bases and V by 4 bases; bases with no gene match: 11. The germline V gene encodes CDR1 MDHEN and CDR2 SYDVKM. CDR3 length: 17 amino acids. CDR3 sequence: CASSSRGQSYSNYGYTF. The CDR3 DNA follows: TGTGCCAGCAGTTCGAGGGGACAGTCCTACTCTAACTATGGCTACACCTTC.

The chain has TRBV2 and TRBJ1-2, with 8 nucleotides matching TRBD1. Trimming cost V 3 bases and J 4 bases; bases outside gene matches: 7. This CDR3 is 15 amino acids long. Per germline, CDR1 SNHLY and CDR2 FYNNEI. CDR3 protein: CASSDGRGPGYGYTF. The CDR3 DNA follows: TGTGCCAGCAGTGACGGCAGGGGGCCCGGCTATGGCTACACCTTC.

The table lists this clone with a few counts. The V call is TRBV18, the J call TRBJ1-1; unclear D gene. Between the trimmed V and J ends, which lost 6 bases and 0 bases, there was a span of 8 bases. The CDR3 totals 13 residues. Germline CDR1 is KGHSH and CDR2 is LQKENI. The chain's CDR3 is CASSDSLNTEAFF. The CDR3 DNA follows: TGTGCCAGCTCCGACTCCTTGAACACTGAAGCTTTCTTT.